Included here is one T cell receptor (beta chain) sequence, with context. Its antigen remains unknown. This cohort consisted of healthy bone marrow donors. The sample belongs to a study of cytomegalovirus exposure and HLA in healthy donors. PCR used 60 Vbeta primers and 13 Jbeta primers. Sequenced by immunoSEQ multiplex PCR; TCRdb stores in-frame clones only, minus some. Recorded for this sample: around 130,000 clones. Study-level findings and limits: Earlier analysis found most TCR beta V segments productive about 90% or about 30% of the time. Upon later analysis, TCR association rates were observed to vary by HLA locus, being highest for DRB1 and lowest for HLA-C. The authors reported that TCR beta sequences could predict HLA-A and HLA-B alleles. These predictions were accurate for most subjects in the first cohort.

Trimming pared 5 bases from V and 0 bases from J, leaving 9 bases between. The V gene's germline CDR1 is SGHNT and CDR2 YYREEE (reference sequence). The CDR3 consists of 14 residues. V usage is TRBV5-4 and J usage is TRBJ2-1; the D gene is possibly TRBD2 (5 bases). The source of this sequence is a woman aged 40 to 50 in good health and CMV-seronegative. Sequenced sample: PBMCs. The CDR3: CASSPGSSYNEQFF. CDR3 coding DNA: TGTGCCAGCAGTCCGGGAAGCTCCTACAATGAGCAGTTCTTC.